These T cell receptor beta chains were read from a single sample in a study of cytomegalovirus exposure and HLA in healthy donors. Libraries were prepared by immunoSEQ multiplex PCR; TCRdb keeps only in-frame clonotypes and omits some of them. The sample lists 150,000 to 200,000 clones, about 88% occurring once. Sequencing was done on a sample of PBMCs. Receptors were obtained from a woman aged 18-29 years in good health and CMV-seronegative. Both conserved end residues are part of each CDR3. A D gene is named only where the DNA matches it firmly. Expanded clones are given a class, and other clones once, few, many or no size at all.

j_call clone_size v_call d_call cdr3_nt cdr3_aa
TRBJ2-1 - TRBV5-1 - TGCGCCAGCAACCCGGGCCGGACTTACAATGAGCAGTTCTTC CASNPGRTYNEQFF
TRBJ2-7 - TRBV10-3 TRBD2 TGTGCCATCAGTGAGTTTGGGCTAGCGGGAGGCGCCTACGAGCAGTACTTC CAISEFGLAGGAYEQYF
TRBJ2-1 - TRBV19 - TGTGCCAGTAGTATAGGCCACCGGTCGGACAATGAGCAGTTCTTC CASSIGHRSDNEQFF
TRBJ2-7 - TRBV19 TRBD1 TGTGCCAGTAACCCGGGACAGGGAAACGAGCAGTACTTC CASNPGQGNEQYF
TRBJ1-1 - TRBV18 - TGTGCCAGCTCACCGACAGGAGGCGCAGCTGAAGCTTTCTTT CASSPTGGAAEAFF
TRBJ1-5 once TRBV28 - TGTGCCAGCAGTGCCCTGGAGGGGAATCAGCCCCAGCATTTT CASSALEGNQPQHF
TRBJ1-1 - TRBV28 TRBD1 TGTGCCAGCAAAGAGACAGGGGGGAGAGCTTTCTTT CASKETGGRAFF
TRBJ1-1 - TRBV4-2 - TGTGCCAGCAGCCATGGACAGAAGAACACTGAAGCTTTCTTT CASSHGQKNTEAFF
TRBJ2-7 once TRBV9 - TGTGCCAGCAGCGTAGGAGGAACAACAATCACCTACGAGCAGTACTTC CASSVGGTTITYEQYF
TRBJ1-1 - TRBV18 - TGTGCCAGCTCACCAGACTGGCGGCCGAGGAACCACACTGAAGCTTTCTTT CASSPDWRPRNHTEAFF
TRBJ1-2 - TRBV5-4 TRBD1 TGTGCCAGCAGCGGGGGACAGGGTATTAACTATGGCTACACCTTC CASSGGQGINYGYTF
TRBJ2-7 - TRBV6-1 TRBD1 TGTGCCAGTACCGGGACAGGGGGATTTTACGAGCAGTACTTC CASTGTGGFYEQYF
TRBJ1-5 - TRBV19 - TGTGCCAGTAGTGTCCCGACTGCAGCTAACAATCAGCCCCAGCATTTT CASSVPTAANNQPQHF
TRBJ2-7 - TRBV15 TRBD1 TGTGCCACCAGCAGAGCGACAGGGTTGAACTTAGACTACGAGCAGTACTTC CATSRATGLNLDYEQYF
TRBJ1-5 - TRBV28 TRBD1 TGTGCCAGCAGCCCGCCGGGACAGGGCGTTGGGCAGCCCCAGCATTTT CASSPPGQGVGQPQHF
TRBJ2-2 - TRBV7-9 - TGTGCCAGCAGACAAACCCGTCAGGGGATAACCGGGGAGCTGTTTTTT CASRQTRQGITGELFF
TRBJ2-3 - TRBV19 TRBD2 TGTGCCAGTCGCCTAGCGGGTCCCACAGATACGCAGTATTTT CASRLAGPTDTQYF
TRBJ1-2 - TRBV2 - TGTGCCAGCAGTGAAGCGCTTCGGGGAGGGGCCCATGGCTACACCTTC CASSEALRGGAHGYTF
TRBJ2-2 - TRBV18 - TGTGCCAGCTCACCCCCGACCGGGGAGCTGTTTTTT CASSPPTGELFF
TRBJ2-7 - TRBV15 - TGTGCCACCAGCCCCGGGGGGCTATCCTACGAGCAGTACTTC CATSPGGLSYEQYF
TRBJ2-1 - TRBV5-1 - TGCGCCAGCAGCTTGTCGACACCAGAGGGTGAGCAGTTCTTC CASSLSTPEGEQFF
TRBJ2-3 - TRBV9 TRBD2 TGTGCCAGCAGCCCTCGACTAGCGAGTAGCACAGATACGCAGTATTTT CASSPRLASSTDTQYF
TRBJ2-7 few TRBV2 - TGTGCCAGCAGTGAAAGTCGGGGGAGGGGGTACTACGAGCAGTACTTC CASSESRGRGYYEQYF
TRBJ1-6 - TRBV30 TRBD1 TGTGCCTGGAGGGGACAGGGCTCCCCTTCACCCCTCCACTTT CAWRGQGSPSPLHF
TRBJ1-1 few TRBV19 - TGTGCCAGTAGTCAGGCGGGGGCGCGAACTGAAGCTTTCTTT CASSQAGARTEAFF
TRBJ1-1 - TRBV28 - TGTGCCAGCAGTCGTCTAACCATGAACACTGAAGCTTTCTTT CASSRLTMNTEAFF
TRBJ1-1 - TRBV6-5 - TGTGCCAGCAGTTCAGCACCTACAGGGATCAACACTGAAGCTTTCTTT CASSSAPTGINTEAFF
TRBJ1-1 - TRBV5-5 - TGTGCCAGCAGCCGGGTTGGCTCTGAAGCTTTCTTT CASSRVGSEAFF
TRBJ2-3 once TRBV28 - TGTGCCAGCGGGATAGGGCAGGGGATGGATACGCAGTATTTT CASGIGQGMDTQYF
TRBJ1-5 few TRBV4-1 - TGCGCCAGCCTAGTAAGCAGGGGCAATCAGCCCCAGCATTTT CASLVSRGNQPQHF
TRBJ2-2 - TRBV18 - TGTGCCAGCTCACTCACGGTCGGAGGGTCCACCGGGGAGCTGTTTTTT CASSLTVGGSTGELFF
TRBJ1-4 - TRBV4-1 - TGCGCCAGCAGCCAAGGGTCCGGACAGCGTAATGAAAAACTGTTTTTT CASSQGSGQRNEKLFF
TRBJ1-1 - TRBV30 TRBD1 TGTGCCTGGGGGACAGGGATGAACACTGAAGCTTTCTTT CAWGTGMNTEAFF
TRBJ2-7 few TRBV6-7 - TGTGCCAGCAGTTACTCGATTCGAAGAGGGCCGGGCGAGCAGTACTTC CASSYSIRRGPGEQYF
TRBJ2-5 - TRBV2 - TGTGCCAGCCTCCCACCCGGAGTGGAGACCCAGTACTTC CASLPPGVETQYF